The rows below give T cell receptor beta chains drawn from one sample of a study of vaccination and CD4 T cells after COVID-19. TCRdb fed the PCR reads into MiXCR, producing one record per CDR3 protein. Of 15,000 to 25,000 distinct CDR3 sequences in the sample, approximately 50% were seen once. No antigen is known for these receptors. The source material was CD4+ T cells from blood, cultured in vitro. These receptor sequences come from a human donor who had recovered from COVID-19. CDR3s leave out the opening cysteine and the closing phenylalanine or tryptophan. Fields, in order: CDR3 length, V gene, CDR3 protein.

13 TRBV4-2 ASSQDKLGTDTQY
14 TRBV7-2 ASSTRTGKRSYEQY
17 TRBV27 ASSFLSPSGFSLLYEQY
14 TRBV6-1 ASSRWGISRPDTQY
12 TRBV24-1 ATSDPQGAGGYT
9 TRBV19 ASQRGYGYT
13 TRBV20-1 SAMRGQWNTGELF
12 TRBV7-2 ASSLLTGDYGYT
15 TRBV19 ASSYAAGGRHTGELF
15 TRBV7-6 ASSRVGAGGSTDTQY
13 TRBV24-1 ATSNRKGNVDEQF
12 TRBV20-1 SARLLERNEKLF
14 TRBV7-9 ASSPRGGRESYEQY
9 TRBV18 ASSLQETQY
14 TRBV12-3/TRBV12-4 ASSLEGVRLTDTQY
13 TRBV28 ASSLIGDRGREQY
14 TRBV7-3 ASSYGGGTGTDTQY
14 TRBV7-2 ASSPRGRGGVGELF
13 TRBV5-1 ASSSPTPRINEQF
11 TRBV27 ASLKTEAYGYT
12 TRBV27 ASSLQGEVKAQY
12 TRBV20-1 SASQGGDKNIQY
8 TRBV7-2 ASRSGELF
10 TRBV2 ASSERYQPQH
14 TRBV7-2 ASSLVRLAVYNEQF
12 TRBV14 ASSQSRVVNEQY
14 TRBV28 ASSSWTSGGGGELF
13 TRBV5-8 ASSLGAGVSDTQY
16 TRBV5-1 ASSLGLAGTATNYGYT
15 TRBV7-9 ASSNPGGWLTNEKLF
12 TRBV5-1 ASSGGKYYNEQF
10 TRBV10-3 AIGAEYYGYT
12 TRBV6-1 ASGGGAKQETQY
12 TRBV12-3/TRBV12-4 ASTDRGYTGELF
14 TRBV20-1 SARASSRSSYNEQF
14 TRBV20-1 SASSPERVRLYGYT
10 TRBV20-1 SARTTLDTQY
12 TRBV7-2 ASSLRTGNQPQH
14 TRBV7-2 ASSSKRDSSYNEQF
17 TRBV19 ASSPLPGTSGRIIGELF
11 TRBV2 ASRDSGYIAQY
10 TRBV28 ASSAPYYEQY
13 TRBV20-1 SARGTSGLTDTQY
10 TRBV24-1 ATAAHRGEQY
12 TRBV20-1 SARLAGTYNEQF
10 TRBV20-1 SARQVGTEAF